This passage covers 16 T cell receptor beta chains from one sample sequenced in a study of T-cell memory formation after mild COVID-19. From the 5' RACE reads, TCRdb called clonotypes with MiXCR, one entry per CDR3 protein. The sample yields under 350,000 distinct CDR3 sequences, around 15% seen once. The sequenced sample consisted of PBMCs or a T cell subset sorted from them (not recorded which). These receptors were collected from a man aged 18 to 30 who had mild COVID-19 (a few samples of this study predate the infection). Cell type and time point are not known.

V is TRBV27 and J is TRBJ2-2; D assignment may be TRBD1 or TRBD2 (5 bases each). This CDR3 is 16 amino acids long. V dropped 4 bases and J dropped 5 bases, with 17 bases sitting between them. CDR1 MNHEY and CDR2 SMNVEV come from the germline V gene (reference sequence). The DNA of the CDR3 is TGTGCCAGCAGTTCGTCCCAGGGACGTCGAACCGGGGAGCTGTTTTTT. Translated, it gives CASSSSQGRRTGELFF.

This clonotype showed up many times. CDR3 region: CASSGLAGGYNEQFF. The DNA for the CDR3 is TGTGCCAGCAGTGGACTAGCGGGGGGCTACAATGAGCAGTTCTTC. V is TRBV6-1 and J is TRBJ2-1; 13 bases match TRBD2. CDR1 is MNHNS, CDR2 SASEGT, per germline. Losses at the gene ends were 4 bases for V and 3 bases for J; bases not matched to a gene: 0. This CDR3 region has 15 residues.

The chain has TRBV5-6 and TRBJ2-3, with D perhaps TRBD1 (5 bases). Trimming pared 4 bases from V and 2 bases from J, leaving 14 bases between. CDR1 and CDR2 (germline): SGHDT, YYEEEE. The CDR3 sequence is 15 residues long. CDR3 amino acids: CASSASTAYTDTQYF. CDR3 nucleotide sequence: TGTGCCAGCAGCGCCTCGACAGCTTACACAGATACGCAGTATTTT.

The chain recombines TRBV29-1 with TRBJ1-2; the D gene is possibly TRBD1 (5 bases). The CDR3 sequence is 13 residues long. Germline V lookup: CDR1 SQVTM, CDR2 ANQGSEA. V was clipped by 2 bases and J by 3 bases, with 10 bases between them. This chain's CDR3 is CSVERRAYYGYTF. In nucleotides, the CDR3 is TGCAGCGTTGAACGCAGGGCCTACTATGGCTACACCTTC.

There are a few counts of this clonotype. The gene calls are TRBV11-2 and TRBJ1-2; weak D call: TRBD1 (5 bases). Germline values: CDR1 SGHAT, CDR2 FQNNGV. V lost 1 base to trimming and J lost 8 bases, with 11 bases between them. The CDR3 is 13 amino acids. CDR3 coding DNA: TGTGCCAGCAGCTTAGTAGGGGTCTGGGGCTACACCTTC. Translation gives CASSLVGVWGYTF.

This clonotype showed up just a few times. The CDR3 here is CASSRGDTEAFF. The CDR3 DNA sequence: TGTGCCAGCAGCCGGGGGGACACTGAAGCTTTCTTT. The V and J genes are TRBV5-4 and TRBJ1-1, with a possible D match to TRBD1 (5 bases). V was clipped by 4 bases and J by 3 bases, with 7 bases between them. Per the germline V gene, CDR1 is SGHNT and CDR2 is YYREEE (reference sequence). This CDR3 comprises 12 residues.

The chain employs TRBV7-3 and TRBJ2-2; D gene unclear. This CDR3 is built from 14 residues. Germline V gives CDR1 SGHTA, CDR2 FQGTGA. V dropped 2 bases and J dropped 6 bases, with 10 bases sitting between them. The CDR3 sequence: CASSLVPAAGELFF. CDR3 bases: TGTGCCAGCAGCTTAGTCCCAGCAGCCGGGGAGCTGTTTTTT. The whole variable domain, remainder taken from reference TRBV7-3 and TRBJ2-2, is GAGVSQTPSNKVTEKGKYVELRCDPISGHTALYWYRQSLGQGPEFLIYFQGTGAADDSGLPNDRFFAVRPEGSVSTLKIQRTERGDSAVYLCASSLVPAAGELFFGEGSRLTVL.

There are a few counts of this clonotype. CDR3 in amino acids: CASSPRGRYEQYV. Here the CDR3 DNA reads TGTGCCAGTTCCCCACGGGGGCGGTACGAGCAGTACGTC. The rearrangement joins TRBV7-8 to TRBJ2-7; D tentatively reads TRBD1 or TRBD2 (6 bases each). This CDR3 spans 13 amino acids. V dropped 9 bases and J dropped 4 bases, with 16 bases sitting between them. CDR1 SGHVS and CDR2 FQNEAQ come from the germline V gene.

This clonotype came up a few times. The J gene is TRBJ2-4, the V gene TRBV11-2; TRBD2 aligns across 8 bases. With 1 base clipped from V and 7 bases from J, the junction kept 3 bases outside the gene matches. The CDR3 covers 14 residues. Germline CDR1 reads SGHAT; CDR2 reads FQNNGV. The CDR3 DNA sequence: TGTGCCAGCAGCTTAGCGGGGGGGTCGAACATTCAGTACTTC. Its translation is CASSLAGGSNIQYF.

CDR3 in amino acids: CSGTERGETQYF. CDR3 DNA: TGCAGTGGGACCGAGAGGGGGGAGACCCAGTACTTC. The V call is TRBV20-1, the J call TRBJ2-5; perhaps TRBD1 as D (6 bases). V lost 7 bases and J 5 bases, leaving 14 bases between the germline ends. Germline V gene data show CDR1 as DFQATT and CDR2 as SNEGSKA (reference sequence). The length of the CDR3 is 12 residues.

This clonotype was recorded a few times. The rearrangement joins TRBV11-2 to TRBJ1-5, with TRBD1 matching over 7 bases. Germline CDR1 SGHAT, CDR2 FQNNGV. The length of the CDR3 is 15 residues. V shed 1 base, J shed 7 bases, and the junction held 7 bases outside the gene matches. The CDR3 bases are TGTGCCAGCAGCTTAGGAAGACAGGGCCAACAGCCCCAGCATTTT. Translating it yields CASSLGRQGQQPQHF.

This clonotype was observed once. This rearrangement joins TRBV2 to TRBJ1-3; no reliable D call. CDR3 length equals 15 residues. Germline CDR1 and CDR2: SNHLY and FYNNEI. V shed 1 base and J shed 3 bases, with 10 bases lying between them. The CDR3 DNA is TGTGCCAGCAGTGAAGAGGGAGGAAGTGGAAACACCATATATTTT. It encodes CASSEEGGSGNTIYF.

This clonotype was counted a few times. The gene calls are TRBV7-9 and TRBJ2-3, with D possibly TRBD2 on 7 matching bases. V was trimmed by 5 bases and J by 3 bases, leaving 18 bases between them. Germline V gene sequence: CDR1 SEHNR, CDR2 FQNEAQ (reference sequence). There are 16 residues in the CDR3. CDR3 residues: CASSEVAGGPTDTQYF. The CDR3 DNA reads as TGTGCCAGCAGCGAGGTGGCCGGGGGGCCGACAGATACGCAGTATTTT.

This chain connects TRBV2 to TRBJ2-5; 10 bases line up with TRBD2. This CDR3 has 17 residues. J gave up 3 bases and V 5 bases, and 12 bases lay outside the gene matches. The germline gives CDR1 SNHLY, CDR2 FYNNEI. CDR3 sequence reads: CASSLRTSGPLKETQYF. For the CDR3, the DNA is TGTGCCAGCAGTCTCCGGACTAGCGGCCCCTTAAAAGAGACCCAGTACTTC.

This clonotype was observed a few times. In nucleotides, the CDR3 is TGTGCCAGCAGTTACCGGACTTATGGCTACACCTTC. It codes for CASSYRTYGYTF. The chain recombines TRBV6-2 or TRBV6-3 with TRBJ1-2; D gene ambiguous. The CDR3 extends over 12 amino acids. With 2 bases removed from V and 5 bases from J, the gap between germline ends came to 6 bases. CDR1 MNHEY and CDR2 SVGEGT come from the germline V gene.

This clonotype was seen only a few times. The chain links TRBV4-1 to TRBJ2-3; a possible D gene is TRBD1 (5 bases). Trimming removed 0 bases from V and 4 bases from J, with 14 bases in between. CDR1 is MGHRA, CDR2 YSYEKL, per germline. The CDR3 sequence is 16 residues long. This CDR3 is CASSQELGLGADTQYF. In nucleotides, the CDR3 is TGCGCCAGCAGCCAAGAATTGGGGCTGGGTGCAGATACGCAGTATTTT.